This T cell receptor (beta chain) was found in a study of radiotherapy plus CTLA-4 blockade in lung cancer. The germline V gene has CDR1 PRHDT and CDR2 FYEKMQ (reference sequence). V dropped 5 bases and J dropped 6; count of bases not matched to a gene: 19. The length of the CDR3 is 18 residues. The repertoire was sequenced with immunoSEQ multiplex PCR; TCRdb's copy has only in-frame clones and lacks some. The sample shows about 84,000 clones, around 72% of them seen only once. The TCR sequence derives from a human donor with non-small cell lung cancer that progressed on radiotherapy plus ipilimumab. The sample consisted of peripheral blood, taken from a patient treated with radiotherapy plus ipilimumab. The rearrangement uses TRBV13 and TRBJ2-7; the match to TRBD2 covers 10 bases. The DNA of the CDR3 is TGTGCCAGCAGCCTCCGGGGTAGCGGGGGGCCGGGCCGGGGCGAGCAGTACTTC. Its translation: CASSLRGSGGPGRGEQYF.